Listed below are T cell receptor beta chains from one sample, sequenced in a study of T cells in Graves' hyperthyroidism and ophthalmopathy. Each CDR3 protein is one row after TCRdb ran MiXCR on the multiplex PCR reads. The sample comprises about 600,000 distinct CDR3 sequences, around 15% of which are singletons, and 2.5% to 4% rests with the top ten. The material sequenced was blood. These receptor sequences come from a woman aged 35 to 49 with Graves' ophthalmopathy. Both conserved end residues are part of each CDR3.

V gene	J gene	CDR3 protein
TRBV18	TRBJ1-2	CASSPSDLQGVDGYTF
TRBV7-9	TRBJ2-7	CASAETGTGGAEQYF
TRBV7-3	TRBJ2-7	CASSPAGTAGDEQYF
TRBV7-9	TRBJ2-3	CASSFTQSTDTQYF
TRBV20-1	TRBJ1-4	CSAAGGGRNEKLFF
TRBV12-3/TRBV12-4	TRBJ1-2	CASSLGSSEGYGYTF
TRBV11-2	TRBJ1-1	CASSDKTGGLTEAFF
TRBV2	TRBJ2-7	CASSEVRDEQYF
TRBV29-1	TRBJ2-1	CSVSATSEPRWQFF
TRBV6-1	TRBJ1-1	CASLMGQMNTEAFF
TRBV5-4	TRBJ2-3	CASSFRAYPSTDTQYF
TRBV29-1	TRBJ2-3	CSYPPQDSTDTQYF
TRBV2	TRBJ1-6	CASSEGNRGYNSPLHF
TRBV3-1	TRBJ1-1	CASSRTRGTEAFF
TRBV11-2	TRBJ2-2	CASSTTGGTGELFF
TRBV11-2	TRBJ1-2	CASSLGGTDCGYTF
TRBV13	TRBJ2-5	CASSTRLAQQETQYF
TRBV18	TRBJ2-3	CASSPRGLAASDTQYF
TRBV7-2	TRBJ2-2	CASSLAGGGAPGELFF
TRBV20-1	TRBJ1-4	CSARGEGGDEKLFF
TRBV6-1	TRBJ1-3	CASSPDRSSGNTIYF
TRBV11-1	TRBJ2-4	CASSSGTGVGIQYF
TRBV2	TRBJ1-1	CASSASGLGTEAFF
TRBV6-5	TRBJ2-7	CASSYSNREYEQYF
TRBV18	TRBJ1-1	CASSPLELNAEAFF
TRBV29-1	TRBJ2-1	CSVGPGSEQFF
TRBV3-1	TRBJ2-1	CASSQGVGVYNEQFF
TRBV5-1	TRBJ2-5	CASSLEVGGAEETQYF
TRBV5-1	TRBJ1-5	CASSPGGGSSLSDQPQHF
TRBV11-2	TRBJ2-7	CASNLATAFYEQYF
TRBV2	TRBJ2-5	CVSSEAQLFAQETQYF
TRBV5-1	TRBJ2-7	CASSLGDAYEQYF
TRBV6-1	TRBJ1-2	CASKIGASYGYTF
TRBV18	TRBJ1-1	CASSPRRTQDMNTEAFF
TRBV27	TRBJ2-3	CASSHTQGTLTDTQYF
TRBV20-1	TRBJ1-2	CSARDSGTGGPYGYTF
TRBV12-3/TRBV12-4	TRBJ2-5	CASTHGDVIQETQYF
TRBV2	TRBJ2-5	CASSGEGTQYF
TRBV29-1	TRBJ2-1	CSVAGLAGGSSYNEQFF
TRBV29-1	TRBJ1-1	CSVEDPAAEGPEAFF
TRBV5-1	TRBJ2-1	CASSSGLFNEQFF
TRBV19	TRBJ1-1	CASRESRGREAFF
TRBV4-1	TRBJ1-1	CASSQGQPERRTEAFF
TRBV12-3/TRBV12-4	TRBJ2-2	CASRRSSGGDTGELFF
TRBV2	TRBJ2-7	CASKDDTYEQYF
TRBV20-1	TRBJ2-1	CSAKRAGGPNNEQFF
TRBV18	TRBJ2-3	CASHGGDTQYF
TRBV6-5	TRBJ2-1	CASSWEAGPNEQFF